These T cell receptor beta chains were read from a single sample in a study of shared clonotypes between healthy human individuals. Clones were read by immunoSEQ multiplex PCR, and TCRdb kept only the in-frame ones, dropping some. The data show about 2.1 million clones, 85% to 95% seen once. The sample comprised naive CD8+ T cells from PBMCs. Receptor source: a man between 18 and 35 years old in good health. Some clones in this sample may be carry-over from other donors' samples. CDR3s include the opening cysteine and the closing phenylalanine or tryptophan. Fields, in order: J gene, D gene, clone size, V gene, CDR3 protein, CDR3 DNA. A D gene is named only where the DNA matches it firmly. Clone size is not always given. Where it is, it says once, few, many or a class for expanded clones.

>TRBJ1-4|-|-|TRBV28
CASSLSGEGTNEKLFF
TGTGCCAGCAGTTTATCTGGCGAGGGGACTAATGAAAAACTGTTTTTT
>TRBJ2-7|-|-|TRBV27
CASSLTNTGIPPYEQYF
TGTGCCAGCAGTCTGACAAATACAGGGATTCCTCCCTACGAGCAGTACTTC
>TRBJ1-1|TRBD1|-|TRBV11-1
CASSLTGGLAFF
TGTGCCAGCAGCTTGACAGGGGGCTTGGCTTTCTTT
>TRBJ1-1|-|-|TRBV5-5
CASSLHNGGRNTEAFF
TGTGCCAGCAGCTTACACAACGGGGGCAGGAACACTGAAGCTTTCTTT
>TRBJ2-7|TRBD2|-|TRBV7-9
CASSSGLAGAREQYF
TGTGCCAGCAGCTCGGGACTAGCGGGAGCCCGCGAGCAGTACTTC
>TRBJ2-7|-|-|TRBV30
CAWSTGTTYEQYF
TGTGCCTGGAGTACAGGGACCACCTACGAGCAGTACTTC
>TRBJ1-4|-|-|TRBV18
CASSPYPGAIADEKLFF
TGTGCCAGCTCACCCTACCCAGGGGCAATTGCGGATGAAAAACTGTTTTTT
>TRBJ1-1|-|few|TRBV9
CASGSGTEAFF
TGTGCCAGCGGCAGTGGGACTGAAGCTTTCTTT
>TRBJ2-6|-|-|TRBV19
CASSSDTGANVLTF
TGTGCCAGTAGTTCAGATACTGGGGCCAACGTCCTGACTTTC
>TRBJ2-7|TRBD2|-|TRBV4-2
CASSQEATSGSYEQYF
TGTGCCAGCAGCCAAGAGGCTACTAGCGGGAGTTACGAGCAGTACTTC
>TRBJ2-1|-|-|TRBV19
CASILGVEQFF
TGTGCCAGTATCCTCGGTGTGGAGCAGTTCTTC
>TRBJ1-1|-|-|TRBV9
CASSGWENTEAFF
TGTGCCAGCAGCGGATGGGAGAACACTGAAGCTTTCTTT
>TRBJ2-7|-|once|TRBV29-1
CSVAGTDSYEQYF
TGCAGCGTCGCCGGGACCGACAGCTACGAGCAGTACTTC
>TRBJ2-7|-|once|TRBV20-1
CSARGGYEQYF
TGCAGTGCTAGAGGAGGATACGAGCAGTACTTC
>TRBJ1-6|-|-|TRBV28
CASSSTGVGSPLHF
TGTGCCAGCAGTTCCACGGGGGTTGGTTCACCCCTCCACTTT
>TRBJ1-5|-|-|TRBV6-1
CASSETRPPGQPQHF
TGTGCCAGCAGTGAAACTCGACCGCCGGGGCAGCCCCAGCATTTT
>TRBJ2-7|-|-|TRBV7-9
CASSLVGMTYEQYF
TGTGCCAGCAGCTTAGTTGGTATGACCTACGAGCAGTACTTC
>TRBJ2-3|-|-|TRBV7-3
CASSNYGGRIPDTQYF
TGTGCCAGCAGCAACTATGGGGGGAGGATCCCAGATACGCAGTATTTT
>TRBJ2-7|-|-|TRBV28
CASSLYRGSDHEQYF
TGTGCCAGCAGTTTATACCGGGGATCTGATCACGAGCAGTACTTC
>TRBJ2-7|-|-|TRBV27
CASSLLGELAQYF
TGTGCCAGCAGTTTATTAGGAGAATTAGCGCAGTACTTC
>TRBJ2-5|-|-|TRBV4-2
CASSQETNRAQETQYF
TGTGCCAGCAGCCAGGAAACTAACAGGGCCCAAGAGACCCAGTACTTC
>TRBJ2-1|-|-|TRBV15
CATSRVRSDEQFF
TGTGCCACCAGCAGAGTCCGGAGCGATGAGCAGTTCTTC
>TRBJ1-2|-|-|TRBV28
CASTDRPDGYTF
TGTGCCAGCACAGACAGGCCCGATGGCTACACCTTC
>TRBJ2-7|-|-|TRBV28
CASRKVAGSYEQYF
TGTGCCAGCCGCAAAGTGGCAGGATCCTACGAGCAGTACTTC
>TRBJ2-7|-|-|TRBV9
CASSADDSPRYF
TGTGCCAGCAGCGCCGATGACAGCCCCCGGTACTTC
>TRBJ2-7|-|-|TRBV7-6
CASSLGLGYEQYF
TGTGCCAGCAGCTTAGGTTTGGGCTACGAGCAGTACTTC
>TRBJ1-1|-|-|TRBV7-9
CASSLAGGNTEAFF
TGTGCCAGCAGCTTAGCCGGAGGGAACACTGAAGCTTTCTTT
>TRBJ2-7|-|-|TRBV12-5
CASGQAGYEQYF
TGTGCTAGTGGACAGGCCGGCTACGAGCAGTACTTC
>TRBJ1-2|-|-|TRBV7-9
CASSLGDTNYGYTF
TGTGCCAGCAGCTTAGGGGACACCAACTATGGCTACACCTTC
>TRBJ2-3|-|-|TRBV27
CASSLSIRGTDTQYF
TGTGCCAGCAGTTTATCGATTCGCGGCACAGATACGCAGTATTTT
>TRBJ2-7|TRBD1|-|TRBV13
CASSSRPGTGSYEQYF
TGTGCCAGCAGCTCAAGACCAGGGACAGGGAGCTACGAGCAGTACTTC
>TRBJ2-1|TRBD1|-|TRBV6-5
CASSRTQGVYNEQFF
TGTGCCAGCAGCCGCACACAGGGGGTCTACAATGAGCAGTTCTTC
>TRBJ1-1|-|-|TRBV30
CAWSGGREAFF
TGTGCCTGGAGTGGGGGACGTGAAGCTTTCTTT
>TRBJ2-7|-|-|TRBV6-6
CASSYKAFTYEQYF
TGTGCCAGCAGTTACAAGGCGTTTACCTACGAGCAGTACTTC
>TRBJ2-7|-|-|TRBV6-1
CASSEIQQGFLSPDEQYF
TGTGCCAGCAGTGAAATACAACAGGGTTTCTTGTCCCCCGACGAGCAGTACTTC
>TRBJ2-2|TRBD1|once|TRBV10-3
CAIRDGQGALGVAGELFF
TGTGCCATCAGGGATGGACAGGGGGCGTTGGGTGTCGCCGGGGAGCTGTTTTTT
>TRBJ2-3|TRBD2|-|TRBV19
CASSRWLAELTDTQYF
TGTGCCAGTAGTCGGTGGCTAGCGGAACTCACAGATACGCAGTATTTT